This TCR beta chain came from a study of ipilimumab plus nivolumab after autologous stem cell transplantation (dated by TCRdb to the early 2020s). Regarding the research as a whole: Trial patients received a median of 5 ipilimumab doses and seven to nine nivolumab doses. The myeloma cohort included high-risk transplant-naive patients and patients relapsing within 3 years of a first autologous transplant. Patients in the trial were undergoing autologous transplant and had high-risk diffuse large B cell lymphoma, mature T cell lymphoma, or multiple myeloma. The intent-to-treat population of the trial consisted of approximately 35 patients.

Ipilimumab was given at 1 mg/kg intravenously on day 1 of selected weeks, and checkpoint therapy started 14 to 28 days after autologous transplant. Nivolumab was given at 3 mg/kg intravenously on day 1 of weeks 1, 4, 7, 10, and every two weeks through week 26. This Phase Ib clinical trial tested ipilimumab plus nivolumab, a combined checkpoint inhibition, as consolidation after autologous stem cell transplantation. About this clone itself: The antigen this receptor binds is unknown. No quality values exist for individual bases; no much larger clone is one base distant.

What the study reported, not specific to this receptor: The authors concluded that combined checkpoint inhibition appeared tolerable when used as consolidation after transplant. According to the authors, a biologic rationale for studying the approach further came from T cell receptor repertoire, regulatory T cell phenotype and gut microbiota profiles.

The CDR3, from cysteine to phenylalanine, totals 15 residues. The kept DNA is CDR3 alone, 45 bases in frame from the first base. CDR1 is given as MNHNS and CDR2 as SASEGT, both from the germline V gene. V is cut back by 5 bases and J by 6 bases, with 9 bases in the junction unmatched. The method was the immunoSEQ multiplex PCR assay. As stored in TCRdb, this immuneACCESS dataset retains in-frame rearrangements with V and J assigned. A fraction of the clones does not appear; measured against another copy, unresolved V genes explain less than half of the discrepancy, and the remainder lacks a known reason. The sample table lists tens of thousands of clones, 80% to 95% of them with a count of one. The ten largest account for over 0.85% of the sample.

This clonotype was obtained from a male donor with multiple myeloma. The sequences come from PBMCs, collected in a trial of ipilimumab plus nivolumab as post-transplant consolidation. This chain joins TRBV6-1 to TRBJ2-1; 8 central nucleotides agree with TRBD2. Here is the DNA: TGTGCCAGCAGTTCACGGGGACTAGTTCTCAATGAGCAGTTCTTC. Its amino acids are CASSSRGLVLNEQFF.